The clone carrying this T cell receptor beta chain was counted once. The antigen is not known. Patients having uncontrolled infection, another autoimmune disease, pregnancy or lactation were not included. Out of around 10 ml of fresh peripheral blood came the PBMCs. The investigators amplified TCR beta CDR3 regions from RNA transcripts. Using the HTBI primer set, a first-round RT-PCR was run on the TCR CDR3. MiXCR was run by TCRdb on the multiplex PCR reads, yielding one entry per CDR3 protein. Among around 620,000 distinct CDR3 sequences listed, roughly 16% were seen once. The sample originates from a study of T cells in Graves' hyperthyroidism and ophthalmopathy. Overall study findings and caveats: Blood held most thyroid clonotypes expanded above 0.001 frequency. Model output signaled ophthalmopathy a median about seven months ahead of onset.

Sequences were obtained from blood. The source is a woman in her 30s with Graves' hyperthyroidism.

DNA for the CDR3: TGTGCCAGCTCACCTGGAGTAGCGGGAGGTAATGAGCAGTTCTTC. Protein: CASSPGVAGGNEQFF. The rearrangement links TRBV18 to TRBJ2-1, with 10 bases lining up with TRBD2. CDR1 and CDR2 from the germline V gene are KGHSH and LQKENI. The ends lost 3 bases at V and 7 bases at J; junction bases unmatched: 6. The CDR3 extends over 15 amino acids.